This T cell receptor beta chain was identified during a study of T cell responses to AZD1222 COVID-19 vaccine. Study-wide points: Vaccine-associated CD4 TCRs ranged over spike, dominating at 160-218 and 743-854. Targeting of unmutated variant regions was reportedly seen in nearly half of spike-specific TCRs. Seropositivity was recorded at baseline in only 6 or 7 AZD1222 recipients. Repertoires in all cases were sampled only once the peak T cell response had passed.

A word on this clone: The antigen is not known.

Using immunoSEQ multiplex PCR, the repertoire was profiled, and TCRdb retains in-frame clones only, with some absent. Of some 90,000 clones in the sample, roughly 90% are singletons; the top ten hold roughly 19%. The CDR3 spans 16 residues. The germline CDR1 and CDR2 sequences are LGHNA and YNFKEQ. The germline V and J ends were trimmed by 3 bases and 0 bases, with 13 bases remaining between them. The material sequenced was peripheral blood, taken on day 0 of AZD1222 vaccination. The TCR comes from an adult in good health. This chain links TRBV4-2 with TRBJ2-3, with TRBD2 as a possible D gene (5 bases). CDR3 in amino acids: CASSHPPGYSTDTQYF. In DNA, the CDR3 is TGTGCCAGCAGCCATCCCCCGGGGTACAGCACAGATACGCAGTATTTT.